These 5 T cell receptor beta chains were all obtained from the same sample, sequenced in a study of CD8 T cells in ankylosing spondylitis. Study-wide results and limits: Characteristic, it appeared, of ankylosing spondylitis blood was a TCR beta motif of several highly homologous variants.

These receptors lack a known antigen. TCRdb re-called the 5' RACE reads with MiXCR, one entry per CDR3 protein. The sample yields roughly 470,000 distinct CDR3 sequences, 20% to 30% seen once. The sample was blood, either unsorted or a sorted T cell fraction (not recorded which). The receptors shown here come from a male donor with ankylosing spondylitis.

The rearrangement joins TRBV11-1 to TRBJ2-5; the match to TRBD2 covers 11 bases. Germline trimming cut 2 bases from V and 3 bases from J; bases unmatched to any gene: 11. The CDR3 sequence is 18 residues long. Germline loops: CDR1 SGHAT, CDR2 FQDESV (reference sequence). CDR3 in DNA: TGTGCCAGCAGCTTAATGGGTTCTAGCGGGAGGTCGGAAGAGACCCAGTACTTC. Residues: CASSLMGSSGRSEETQYF.

This clonotype was counted a few times. V and J are TRBV11-2 and TRBJ2-5; D remains ambiguous. The germline V gene encodes CDR1 SGHAT and CDR2 FQNNGV. The CDR3 totals 13 residues. V was shortened by 2 bases and J by 5 bases, with 9 bases between the two germline ends. Here the CDR3 DNA reads TGTGCCAGCAGCTTACCAGGTAGTGAGACCCAGTACTTC. As protein: CASSLPGSETQYF.

The chain is built from TRBV28 and TRBJ1-3; D perhaps matches TRBD1 (6 bases). V lost 3 bases, J lost 2 bases, and 17 bases lay in between. Germline loops: CDR1 MDHEN, CDR2 SYDVKM. This CDR3 contains 17 residues. As DNA, the CDR3 is TGTGCCAGCAGTTTCCGAGACAGGACAAGAGCTGGAAACACCATATATTTT. Translated, it gives CASSFRDRTRAGNTIYF.

A few counts support this clonotype. The CDR3 region is CASRTGLAGGRDTQYF. CDR3 in DNA: TGTGCCAGCAGAACCGGCCTAGCGGGAGGGCGGGATACGCAGTATTTT. V and J are TRBV12-3 or TRBV12-4 and TRBJ2-3; 12 positions match TRBD2. J lost 6 bases, V lost 6 bases, and 10 bases had no gene match. The CDR3 extends over 16 amino acids.

This chain uses TRBV27 with TRBJ2-7; 8 bases agree with TRBD1. This CDR3 is built from 18 residues. Germline CDR1 MNHEY, CDR2 SMNVEV (reference sequence). The junction had 12 bases not matched to a gene; V was cut back by 2 bases and J by 0 bases. CDR3 sequence: CASSLTWDGQGSSYEQYF. The CDR3 region has the DNA TGTGCCAGCAGTTTAACCTGGGATGGACAGGGAAGCTCCTACGAGCAGTACTTC.